This passage covers 2 T cell receptor beta chains from one sample sequenced in a study of monozygotic twins with inflammatory bowel disease (dated 2019 in TCRdb). Library method: 5' RACE. Sequencing was performed on an Illumina HiSeq 2500. TCRdb reprocessed the reads and lists each CDR3 protein sequence as a single entry, with no DNA. The table for this sample records about 450,000 distinct CDR3 sequences. Of the sample, 2% to 2.5% falls within the top ten clones. Sequencing was done on a sample of blood. The source is a human donor with ulcerative colitis or Crohn's disease, or a healthy co-twin of an affected twin (not recorded which).

The gene calls are TRBV12-3 or TRBV12-4 and TRBJ2-6; as DNA is missing, the TRBD1 call by TCRdb cannot be tested. The CDR3 consists of 18 residues. CDR3 loop: CASSSPGTGRTGANVLTF.

The chain is built from TRBV4-3 and TRBJ2-7; the TRBD1 assignment by TCRdb is unverifiable without DNA. Germline CDR1 and CDR2: LGHNA and YSLEER. CDR3 length equals 16 residues. CDR3 residues: CASSRSQGGTSYEQYF.